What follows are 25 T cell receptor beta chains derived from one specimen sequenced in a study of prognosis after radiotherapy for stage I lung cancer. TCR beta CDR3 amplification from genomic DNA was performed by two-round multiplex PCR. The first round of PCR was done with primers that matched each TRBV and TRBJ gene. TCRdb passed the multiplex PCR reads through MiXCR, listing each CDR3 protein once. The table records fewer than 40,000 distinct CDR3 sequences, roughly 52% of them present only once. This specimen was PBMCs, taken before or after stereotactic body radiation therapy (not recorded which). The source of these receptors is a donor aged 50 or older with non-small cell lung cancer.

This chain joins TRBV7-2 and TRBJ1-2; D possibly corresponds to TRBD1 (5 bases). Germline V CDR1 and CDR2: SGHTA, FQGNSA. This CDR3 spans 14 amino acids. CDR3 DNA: TGTGTCAGAAGCCCCGTACGGGGCGCTGGTGGCTACACCTTC. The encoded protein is CVRSPVRGAGGYTF.

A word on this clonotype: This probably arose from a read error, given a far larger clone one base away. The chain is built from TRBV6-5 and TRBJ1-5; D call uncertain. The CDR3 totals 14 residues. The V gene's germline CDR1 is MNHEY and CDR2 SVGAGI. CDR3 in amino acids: CSSSPSSLNQPQHF. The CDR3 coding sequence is TGTTCCAGCAGCCCATCGTCACTCAATCAGCCCCAGCATTTT.

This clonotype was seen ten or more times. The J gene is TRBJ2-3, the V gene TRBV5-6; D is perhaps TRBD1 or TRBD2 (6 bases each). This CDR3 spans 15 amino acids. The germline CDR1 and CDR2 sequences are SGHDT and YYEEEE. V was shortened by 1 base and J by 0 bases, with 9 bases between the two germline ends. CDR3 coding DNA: TGTGCCAGCAGCTTGCGGGGGCGGAGCACAGATACGCAGTATTTT. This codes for CASSLRGRSTDTQYF.

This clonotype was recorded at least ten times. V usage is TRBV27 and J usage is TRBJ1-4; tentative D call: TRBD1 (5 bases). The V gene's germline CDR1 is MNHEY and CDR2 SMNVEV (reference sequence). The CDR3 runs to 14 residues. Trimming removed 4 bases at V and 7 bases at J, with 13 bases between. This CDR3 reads CASSWGREAEKLFF. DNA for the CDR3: TGTGCCAGCAGTTGGGGCAGGGAGGCTGAAAAACTGTTTTTT.

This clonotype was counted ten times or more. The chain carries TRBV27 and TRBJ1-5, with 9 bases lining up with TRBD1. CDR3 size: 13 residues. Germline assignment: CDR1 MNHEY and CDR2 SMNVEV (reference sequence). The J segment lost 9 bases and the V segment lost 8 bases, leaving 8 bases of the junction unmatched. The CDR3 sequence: CASRPGTGRPQHF. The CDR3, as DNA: TGTGCCAGCCGTCCCGGGACAGGGCGGCCCCAGCATTTT.

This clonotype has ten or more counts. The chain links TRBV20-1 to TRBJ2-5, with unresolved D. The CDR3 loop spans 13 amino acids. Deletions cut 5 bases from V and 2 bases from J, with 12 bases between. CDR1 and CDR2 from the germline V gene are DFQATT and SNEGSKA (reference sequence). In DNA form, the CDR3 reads TGCAGTGCTCTGACATGGTGGCAAGAGACCCAGTACTTC. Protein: CSALTWWQETQYF.

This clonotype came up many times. The CDR3 nucleotides read TGTGCCAGCAGCATAGGTTACAATGAGCAGTTCTTC. It is translated as CASSIGYNEQFF. V gene TRBV7-9 combines with J gene TRBJ2-1; D not certain. Germline V lookup: CDR1 SEHNR, CDR2 FQNEAQ (reference sequence). V lost 5 bases and J lost 4, with 6 bases in between. This CDR3 has 12 residues.

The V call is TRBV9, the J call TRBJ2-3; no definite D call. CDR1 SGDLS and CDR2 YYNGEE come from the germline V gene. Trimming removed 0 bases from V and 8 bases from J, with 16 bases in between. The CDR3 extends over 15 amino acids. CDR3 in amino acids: CASSVGTACVGTQYF. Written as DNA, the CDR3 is TGTGCCAGCAGCGTAGGGACGGCGTGTGTTGGTACGCAGTATTTT. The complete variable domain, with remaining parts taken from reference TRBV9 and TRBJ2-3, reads DSGVTQTPKHLITATGQRVTLRCSPRSGDLSVYWYQQSLDQGLQFLIQYYNGEERAKGNILERFSAQQFPDLHSELNLSSLELGDSALYFCASSVGTACVGTQYFGPGTRLTVL.

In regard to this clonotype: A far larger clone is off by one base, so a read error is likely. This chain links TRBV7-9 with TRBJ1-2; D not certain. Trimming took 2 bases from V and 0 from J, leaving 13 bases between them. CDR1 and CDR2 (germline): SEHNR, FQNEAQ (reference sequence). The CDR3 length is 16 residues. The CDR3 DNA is TGTGCCAGCAGCTTATCCCTGGTGGAGGCTAACTATGGCTACACCTTC. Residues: CASSLSLVEANYGYTF.

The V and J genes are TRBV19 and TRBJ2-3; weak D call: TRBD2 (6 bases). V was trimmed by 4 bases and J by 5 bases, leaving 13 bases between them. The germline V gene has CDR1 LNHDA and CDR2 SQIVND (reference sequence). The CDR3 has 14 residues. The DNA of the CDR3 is TGTGCCAGTAGTACCCTTTTGGGGGGAGATACGCAGTATTTT. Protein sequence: CASSTLLGGDTQYF.

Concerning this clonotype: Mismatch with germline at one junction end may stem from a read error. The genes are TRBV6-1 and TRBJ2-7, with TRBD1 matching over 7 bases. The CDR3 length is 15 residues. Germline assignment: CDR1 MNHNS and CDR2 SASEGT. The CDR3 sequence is CASSEWGQCLYEHYF. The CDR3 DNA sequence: TGTGCCAGCAGTGAGTGGGGACAGTGTCTCTACGAGCATTACTTC.

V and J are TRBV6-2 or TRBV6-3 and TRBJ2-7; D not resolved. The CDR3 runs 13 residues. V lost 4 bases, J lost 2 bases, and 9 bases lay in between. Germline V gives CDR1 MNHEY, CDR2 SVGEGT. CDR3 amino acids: CASSLDGPYEQYF. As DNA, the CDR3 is TGTGCCAGCAGTTTGGACGGACCCTACGAGCAGTACTTC.

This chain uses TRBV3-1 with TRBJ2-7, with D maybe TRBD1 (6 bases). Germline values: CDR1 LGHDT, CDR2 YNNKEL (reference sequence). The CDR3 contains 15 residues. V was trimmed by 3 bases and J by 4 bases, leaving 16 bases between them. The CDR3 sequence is CASSHLDSCVYEQYF. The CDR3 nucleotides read TGTGCCAGCAGCCACCTGGACAGTTGCGTGTACGAGCAGTACTTC.

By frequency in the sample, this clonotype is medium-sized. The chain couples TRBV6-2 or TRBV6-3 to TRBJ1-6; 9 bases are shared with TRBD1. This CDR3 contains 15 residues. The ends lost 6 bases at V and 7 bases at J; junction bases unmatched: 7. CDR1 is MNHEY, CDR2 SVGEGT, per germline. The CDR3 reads CASRPQGAQNSPLHF. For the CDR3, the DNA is TGTGCCAGCAGACCACAGGGGGCCCAAAATTCACCCCTCCACTTT.

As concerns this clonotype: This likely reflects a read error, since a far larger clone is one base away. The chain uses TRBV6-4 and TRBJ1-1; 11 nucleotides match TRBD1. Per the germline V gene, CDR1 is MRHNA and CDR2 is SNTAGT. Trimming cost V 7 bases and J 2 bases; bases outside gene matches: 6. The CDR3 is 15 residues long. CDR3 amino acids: CASIRTGGPNTEAFF. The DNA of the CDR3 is TGTGCCAGCATACGGACAGGGGGCCCAAACACTGAAGCTTTCTTT.

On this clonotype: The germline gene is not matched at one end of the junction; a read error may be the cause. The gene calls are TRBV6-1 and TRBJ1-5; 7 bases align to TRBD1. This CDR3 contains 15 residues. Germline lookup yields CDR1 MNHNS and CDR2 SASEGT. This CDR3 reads CASSRDSRSNQPQHF. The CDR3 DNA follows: TGTGCCAGCAGTAGGGACAGTCGTTCAAATCAGCCTCAGCATTTT.

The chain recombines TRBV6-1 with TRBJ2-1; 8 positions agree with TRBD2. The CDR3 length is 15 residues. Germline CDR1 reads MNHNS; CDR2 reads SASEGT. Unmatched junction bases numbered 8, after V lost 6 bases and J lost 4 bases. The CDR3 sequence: CASRRSGTSYNEQFF. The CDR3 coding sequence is TGTGCCAGCAGAAGGTCCGGGACTAGTTACAATGAGCAGTTCTTC.

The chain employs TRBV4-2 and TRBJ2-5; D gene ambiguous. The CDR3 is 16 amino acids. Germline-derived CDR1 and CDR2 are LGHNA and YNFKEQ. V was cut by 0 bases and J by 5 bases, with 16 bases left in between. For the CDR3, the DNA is TGTGCCAGCAGCCAAGATGCAGTGGTAGGAGCCGAGACCCAGTACTTC. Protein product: CASSQDAVVGAETQYF.

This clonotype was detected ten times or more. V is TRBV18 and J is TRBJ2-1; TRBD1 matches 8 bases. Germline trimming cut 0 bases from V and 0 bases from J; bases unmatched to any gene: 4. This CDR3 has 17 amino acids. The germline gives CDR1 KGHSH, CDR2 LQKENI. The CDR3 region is CASSPPRTGSSYNEQFF. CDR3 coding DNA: TGTGCCAGCTCACCACCGAGGACAGGGAGCTCCTACAATGAGCAGTTCTTC. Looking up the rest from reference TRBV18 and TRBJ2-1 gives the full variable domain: NAGVMQNPRHLVRRRGQEARLRCSPMKGHSHVYWYRQLPEEGLKFMVYLQKENIIDESGMPKERFSAEFPKEGPSILRIQQVVRGDSAAYFCASSPPRTGSSYNEQFFGPGTRLTVL.

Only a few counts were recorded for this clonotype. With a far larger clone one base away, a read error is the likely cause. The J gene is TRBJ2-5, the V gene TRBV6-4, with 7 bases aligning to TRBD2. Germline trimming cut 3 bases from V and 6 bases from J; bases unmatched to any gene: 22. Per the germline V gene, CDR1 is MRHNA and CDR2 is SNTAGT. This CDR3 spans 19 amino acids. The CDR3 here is CASSEGRRSAGAGVKTQYF. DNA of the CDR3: TGTGCCAGCAGTGAAGGTCGTAGGAGTGCGGGAGCCGGCGTTAAGACCCAGTACTTC.

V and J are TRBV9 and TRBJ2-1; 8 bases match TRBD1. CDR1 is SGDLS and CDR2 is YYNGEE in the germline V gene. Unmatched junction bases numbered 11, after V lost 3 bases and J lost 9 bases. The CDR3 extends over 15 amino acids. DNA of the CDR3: TGTGCCAGCAGCGACCGGACAGGGCTAGAGACTGAGCAGTTCTTC. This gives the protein CASSDRTGLETEQFF.

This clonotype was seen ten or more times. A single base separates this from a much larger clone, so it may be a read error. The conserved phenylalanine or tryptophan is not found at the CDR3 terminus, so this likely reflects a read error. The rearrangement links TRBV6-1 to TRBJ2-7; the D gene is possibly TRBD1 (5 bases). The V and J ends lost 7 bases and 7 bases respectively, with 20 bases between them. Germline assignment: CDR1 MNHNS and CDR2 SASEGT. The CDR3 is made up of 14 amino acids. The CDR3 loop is CASKQSGPGLEQYS. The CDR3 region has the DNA TGTGCCAGCAAGCAGTCAGGGCCGGGCTTGGAGCAGTACTCC.

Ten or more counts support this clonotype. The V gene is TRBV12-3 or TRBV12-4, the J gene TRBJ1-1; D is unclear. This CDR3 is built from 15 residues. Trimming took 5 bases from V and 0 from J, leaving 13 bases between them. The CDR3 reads CASSPRGGMNTEAFF. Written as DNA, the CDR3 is TGTGCCAGCAGTCCCCGGGGAGGAATGAACACTGAAGCTTTCTTT.

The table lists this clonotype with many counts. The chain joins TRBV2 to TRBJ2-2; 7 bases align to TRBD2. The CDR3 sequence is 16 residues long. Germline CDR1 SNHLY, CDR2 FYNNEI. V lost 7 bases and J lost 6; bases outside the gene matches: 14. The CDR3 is CASTKNVGGPSGELFF. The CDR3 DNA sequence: TGTGCCAGCACTAAGAACGTGGGAGGGCCTTCCGGGGAGCTGTTTTTT.

Here the CDR3 reads CASTRDRGITSSGELFF. DNA of the CDR3: TGTGCCAGCACCCGTGACAGGGGGATCACGAGTTCCGGGGAGCTGTTTTTT. This chain connects TRBV28 to TRBJ2-2, with 9 bases aligning to TRBD1. Germline trimming cut 7 bases from V and 6 bases from J; bases unmatched to any gene: 15. The CDR3 loop spans 17 amino acids. Germline CDR1 is MDHEN and CDR2 is SYDVKM.